The clone carrying this TCR beta chain was detected many times. This record comes from a study of T-cell reconstitution after alpha-beta-depleted transplantation in children. Unique molecular identifiers were used to barcode this TCRbeta library. TCRdb itself ran the PCR reads through MiXCR, one entry per CDR3 protein. Here the sample spans a few hundred thousand distinct CDR3 sequences, roughly a tenth being singletons. The source is a human donor who donated a stem cell graft to a child with SCID. Sequenced material: PBMCs from the stem cell graft donor, taken from the stem cell graft.

The CDR3 sequence: CASQDRPEDTEAFF. The CDR3 DNA is TGTGCCAGCCAAGACCGACCCGAGGACACTGAAGCTTTCTTT. The V gene is TRBV7-6, the J gene TRBJ1-1; no definite D call. There are 14 residues in the CDR3. Germline V gene sequence: CDR1 SGHVS, CDR2 FNYEAQ. Trimming stripped 8 bases from V and 3 bases from J, with 16 bases between.